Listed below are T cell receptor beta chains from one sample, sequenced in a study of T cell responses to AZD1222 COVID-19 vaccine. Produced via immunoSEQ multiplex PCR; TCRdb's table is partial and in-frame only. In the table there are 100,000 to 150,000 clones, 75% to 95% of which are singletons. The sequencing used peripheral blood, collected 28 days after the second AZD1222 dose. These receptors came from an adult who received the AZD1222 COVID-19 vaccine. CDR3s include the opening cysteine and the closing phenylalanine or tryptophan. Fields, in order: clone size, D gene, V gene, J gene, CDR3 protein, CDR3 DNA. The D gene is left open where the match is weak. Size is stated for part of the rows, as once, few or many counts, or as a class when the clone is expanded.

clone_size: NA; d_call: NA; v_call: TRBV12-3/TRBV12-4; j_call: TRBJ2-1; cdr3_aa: CASSFPRSNEQFF; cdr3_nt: TGTGCCAGCAGTTTCCCCCGCAGCAATGAGCAGTTCTTC
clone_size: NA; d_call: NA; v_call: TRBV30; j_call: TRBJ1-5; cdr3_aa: CAWGRRENQPQHF; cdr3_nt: TGTGCCTGGGGGAGGAGGGAGAATCAGCCCCAGCATTTT
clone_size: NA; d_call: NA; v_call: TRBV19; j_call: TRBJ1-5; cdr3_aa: CASSMGGVQPQHF; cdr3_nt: TGTGCCAGTAGTATGGGAGGGGTTCAGCCCCAGCATTTT
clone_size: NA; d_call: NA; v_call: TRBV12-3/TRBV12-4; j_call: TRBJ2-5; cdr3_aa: CASSLETGETQYF; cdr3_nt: TGTGCCAGCAGTTTAGAAACAGGGGAGACCCAGTACTTC
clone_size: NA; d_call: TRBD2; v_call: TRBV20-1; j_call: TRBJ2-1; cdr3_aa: CSASALTSGRPNEQFF; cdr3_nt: TGCAGTGCTAGTGCCCTTACTAGCGGGAGGCCCAATGAGCAGTTCTTC
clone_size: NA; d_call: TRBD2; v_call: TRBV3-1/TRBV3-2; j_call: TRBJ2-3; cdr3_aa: CASSQSPTSGTISDTQYF; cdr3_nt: TGTGCCAGCAGCCAATCTCCCACCTCGGGGACTATCTCAGATACGCAGTATTTT
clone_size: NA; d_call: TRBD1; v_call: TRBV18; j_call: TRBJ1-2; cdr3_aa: CASSPGQGGIYGYTF; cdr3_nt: TGTGCCAGCTCGCCGGGACAGGGGGGAATCTATGGCTACACCTTC
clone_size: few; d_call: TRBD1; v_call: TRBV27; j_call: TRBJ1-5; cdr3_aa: CASSSPARTGKPYSNQPQHF; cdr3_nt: TGTGCCAGCAGTTCCCCCGCTCGGACAGGGAAACCCTATAGCAATCAGCCCCAGCATTTT
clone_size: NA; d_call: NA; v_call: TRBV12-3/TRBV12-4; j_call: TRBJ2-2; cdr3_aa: CASRPNTGELFF; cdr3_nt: TGTGCCAGCAGACCGAACACCGGGGAGCTGTTTTTT
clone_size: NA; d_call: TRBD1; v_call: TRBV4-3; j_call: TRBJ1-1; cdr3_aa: CASSPRGGTGAAEAFF; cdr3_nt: TGCGCCAGCAGTCCAAGAGGGGGGACAGGGGCCGCTGAAGCTTTCTTT
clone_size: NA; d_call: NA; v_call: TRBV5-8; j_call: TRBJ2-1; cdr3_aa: CASSLTAGGQQFF; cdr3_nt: TGTGCCAGCAGCTTGACGGCAGGCGGGCAGCAGTTCTTC
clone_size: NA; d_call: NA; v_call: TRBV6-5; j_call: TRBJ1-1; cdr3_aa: CASSYRAFSEAFF; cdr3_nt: TGTGCCAGCAGTTACAGGGCGTTCTCTGAAGCTTTCTTT
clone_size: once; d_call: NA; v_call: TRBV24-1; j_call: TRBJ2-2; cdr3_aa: CATSDYRSTGELFF; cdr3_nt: TGTGCCACCAGTGATTATAGGAGCACCGGGGAGCTGTTTTTT
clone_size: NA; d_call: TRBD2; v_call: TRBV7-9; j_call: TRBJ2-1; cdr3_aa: CASSLRLAGVENEQFF; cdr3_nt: TGTGCCAGCAGCCTCAGACTAGCGGGAGTGGAGAATGAGCAGTTCTTC
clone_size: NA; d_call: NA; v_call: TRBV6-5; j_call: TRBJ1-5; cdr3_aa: CASSYSDRYQPQHF; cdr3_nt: TGTGCCAGCAGTTACTCGGACCGTTATCAGCCCCAGCATTTT
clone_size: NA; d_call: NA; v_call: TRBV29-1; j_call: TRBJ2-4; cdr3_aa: CSSRTAPFPKNIQYF; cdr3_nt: TGCAGCTCCAGGACAGCCCCTTTCCCAAAAAACATTCAGTACTTC
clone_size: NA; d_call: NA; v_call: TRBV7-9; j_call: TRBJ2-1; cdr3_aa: CASGLPLLNEQFF; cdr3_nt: TGTGCCAGCGGCCTCCCTTTGCTCAATGAGCAGTTCTTC
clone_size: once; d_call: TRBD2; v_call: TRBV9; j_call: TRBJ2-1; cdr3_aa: CASSVGSGSGGVLYEQFF; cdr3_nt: TGTGCCAGCAGCGTAGGTAGCGGGAGTGGCGGTGTATTGTATGAGCAGTTCTTC
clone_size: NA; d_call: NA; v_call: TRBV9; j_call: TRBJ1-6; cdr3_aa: CASSVGDWVSPLHF; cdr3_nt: TGTGCCAGCAGCGTAGGGGACTGGGTGTCACCCCTCCACTTT